This T cell receptor beta chain was sequenced during a study of blood T cell repertoires in COVID-19. Trimming at V came to 4 bases and at J to 6 bases, leaving 2 bases not matched to a gene. Germline-derived CDR1 and CDR2 are SGHKS and YYEKEE (reference sequence). The CDR3 runs to 12 residues. Some clones are missing from TCRdb's copy, which holds only in-frame ones; the method was immunoSEQ multiplex PCR. The data hold 250,000 to 350,000 clones, with roughly 90% observed a single time. Participant-reported clinical history was the basis for cohort assignment. Donors in Cohort 3 who had recovered were those with two negative PCRs, healthcare professional clearance, or resolution of their symptoms.

The sequence was collected from a woman in her 30s who had recovered from COVID-19. The chain employs TRBV5-5 and TRBJ1-2; TRBD1 matches at 8 bases. Sequencing was carried out using PBMCs or T cells enriched from blood (not recorded which). The CDR3 nucleotides are TGTGCCAGCAGCCGACAGGGGAATGGCTACACCTTC. This encodes CASSRQGNGYTF.